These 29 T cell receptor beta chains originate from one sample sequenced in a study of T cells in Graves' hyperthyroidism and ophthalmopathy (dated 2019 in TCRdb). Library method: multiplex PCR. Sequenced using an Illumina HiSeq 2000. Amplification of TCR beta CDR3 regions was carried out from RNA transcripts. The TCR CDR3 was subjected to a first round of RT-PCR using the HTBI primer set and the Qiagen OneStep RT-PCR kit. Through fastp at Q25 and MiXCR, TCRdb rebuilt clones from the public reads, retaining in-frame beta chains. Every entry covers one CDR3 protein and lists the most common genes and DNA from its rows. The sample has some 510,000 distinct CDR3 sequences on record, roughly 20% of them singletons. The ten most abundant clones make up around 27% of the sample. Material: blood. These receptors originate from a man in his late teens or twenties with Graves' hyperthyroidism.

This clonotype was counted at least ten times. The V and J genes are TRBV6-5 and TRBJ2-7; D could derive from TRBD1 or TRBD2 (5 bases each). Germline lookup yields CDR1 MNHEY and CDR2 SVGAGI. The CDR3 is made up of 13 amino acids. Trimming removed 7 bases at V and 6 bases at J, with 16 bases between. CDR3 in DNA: TGTGCCAGCAAGTCAGAGGGGACCACCGAGCAGTACTTC. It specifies CASKSEGTTEQYF.

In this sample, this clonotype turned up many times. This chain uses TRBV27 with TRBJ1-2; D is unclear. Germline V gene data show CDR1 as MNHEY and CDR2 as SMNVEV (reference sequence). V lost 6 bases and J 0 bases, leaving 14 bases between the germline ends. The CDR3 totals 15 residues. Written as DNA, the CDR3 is TGTGCCAGCAGCGATACAGCGCTACCTAACTATGGCTACACCTTC. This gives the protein CASSDTALPNYGYTF.

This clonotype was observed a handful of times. As DNA, the CDR3 is TGCGCCAGCAGGTCCGCCGGGACAGGGGCCACCGGGGAGCTGTTTTTT. Protein sequence: CASRSAGTGATGELFF. This chain joins TRBV5-1 and TRBJ2-2; 10 bases match TRBD1. The V segment lost 5 bases and the J segment 4 bases; nucleotides outside the gene matches: 8. The CDR3 totals 16 residues. Germline lookup yields CDR1 SGHRS and CDR2 YFSETQ.

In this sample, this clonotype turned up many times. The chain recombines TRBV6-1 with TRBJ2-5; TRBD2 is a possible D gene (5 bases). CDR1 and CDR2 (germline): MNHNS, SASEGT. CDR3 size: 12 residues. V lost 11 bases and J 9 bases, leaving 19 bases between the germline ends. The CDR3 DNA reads TGTGCCGGTCTGAATTTTCCCGGGGCCCAGTACTTC. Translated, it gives CAGLNFPGAQYF.

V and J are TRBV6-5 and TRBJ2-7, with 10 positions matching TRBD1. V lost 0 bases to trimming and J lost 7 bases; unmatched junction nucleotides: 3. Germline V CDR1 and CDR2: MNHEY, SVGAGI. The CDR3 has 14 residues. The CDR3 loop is CASSYSTGGKEQYF. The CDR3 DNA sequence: TGTGCCAGCAGTTACTCGACAGGGGGCAAGGAGCAGTACTTC.

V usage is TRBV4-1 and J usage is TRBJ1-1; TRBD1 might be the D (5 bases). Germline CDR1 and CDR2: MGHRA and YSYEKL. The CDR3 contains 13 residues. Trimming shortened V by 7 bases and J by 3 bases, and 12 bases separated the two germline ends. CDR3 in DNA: TGCGCCAGCATTGGCCCGGGGGACACTGAAGCTTTCTTT. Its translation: CASIGPGDTEAFF.

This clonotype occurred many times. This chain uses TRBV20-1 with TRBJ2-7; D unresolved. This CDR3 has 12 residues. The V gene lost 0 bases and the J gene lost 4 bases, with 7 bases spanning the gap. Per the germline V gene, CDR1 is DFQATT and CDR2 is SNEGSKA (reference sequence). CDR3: CSAREQLYEQYF. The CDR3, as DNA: TGCAGTGCTAGAGAACAGCTTTACGAGCAGTACTTC.

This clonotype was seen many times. CDR3 DNA: TGTGCCAGCAGCTCAAGGACAGACGGGGAGACCCAGTACTTC. Its translation is CASSSRTDGETQYF. This chain connects TRBV7-7 to TRBJ2-5; D might be TRBD1 (6 bases). The V end lost 4 bases, the J end lost 5 bases, and 14 bases lay between the germline ends. Germline V gene data show CDR1 as SSHAT and CDR2 as FNYEAQ (reference sequence). The CDR3 is 14 amino acids. The whole variable domain, remainder taken from reference TRBV7-7 and TRBJ2-5, is GAGVSQSPRYKVTKRGQDVTLRCDPISSHATLYWYQQALGQGPEFLTYFNYEAQPDKSGLPSDRFSAERPEGSISTLTIQRTEQRDSAMYRCASSSRTDGETQYFGPGTRLLVL.

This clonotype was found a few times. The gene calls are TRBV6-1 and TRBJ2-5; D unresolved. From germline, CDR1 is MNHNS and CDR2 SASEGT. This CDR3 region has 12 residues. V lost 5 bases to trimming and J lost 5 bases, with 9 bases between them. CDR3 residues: CASSNARETQYF. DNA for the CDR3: TGTGCCAGCAGTAACGCCCGGGAGACCCAGTACTTC.

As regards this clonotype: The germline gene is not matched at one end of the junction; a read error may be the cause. The CDR3 sequence: CASSVLGTDAFF. The CDR3 nucleotides read TGCGCCAGCAGTGTCCTAGGCACTGATGCTTTCTTT. The chain couples TRBV10-1 to TRBJ1-1; the D is unclear. The length of the CDR3 is 12 residues. The germline CDR1 and CDR2 sequences are WNHNN and SYGVQD (reference sequence).

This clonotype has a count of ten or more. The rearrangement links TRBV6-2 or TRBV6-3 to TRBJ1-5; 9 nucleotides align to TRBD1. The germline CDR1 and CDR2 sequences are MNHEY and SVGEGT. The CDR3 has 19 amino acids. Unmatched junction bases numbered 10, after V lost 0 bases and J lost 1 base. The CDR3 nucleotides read TGTGCCAGCAGTTACTCGAAGGAGGGACAGGGATTAAGCAATCAGCCCCAGCATTTT. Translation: CASSYSKEGQGLSNQPQHF.

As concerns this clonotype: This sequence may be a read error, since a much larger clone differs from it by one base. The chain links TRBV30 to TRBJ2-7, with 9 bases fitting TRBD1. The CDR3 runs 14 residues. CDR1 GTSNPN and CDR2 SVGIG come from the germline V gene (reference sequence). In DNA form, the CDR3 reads TGTGTCTGGAGTGTGGACAGGGGAACCTACGAGCAGTACTTC. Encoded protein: CVWSVDRGTYEQYF.

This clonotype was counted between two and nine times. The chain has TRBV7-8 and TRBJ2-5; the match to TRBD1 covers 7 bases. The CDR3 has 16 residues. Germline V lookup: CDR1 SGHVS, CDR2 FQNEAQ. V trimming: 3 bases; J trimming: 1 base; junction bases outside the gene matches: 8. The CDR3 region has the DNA TGTGCCAGCAGCTTCCTCCTCGGGACAGCCCAAGAGACCCAGTACTTC. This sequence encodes CASSFLLGTAQETQYF.

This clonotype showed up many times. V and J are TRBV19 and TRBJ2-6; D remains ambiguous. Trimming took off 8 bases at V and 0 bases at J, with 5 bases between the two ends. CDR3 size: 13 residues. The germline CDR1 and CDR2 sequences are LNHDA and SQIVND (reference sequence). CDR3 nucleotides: TGTGCCAGTCAAATCTCTGGGGCCAACGTCCTGACTTTC. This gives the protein CASQISGANVLTF.

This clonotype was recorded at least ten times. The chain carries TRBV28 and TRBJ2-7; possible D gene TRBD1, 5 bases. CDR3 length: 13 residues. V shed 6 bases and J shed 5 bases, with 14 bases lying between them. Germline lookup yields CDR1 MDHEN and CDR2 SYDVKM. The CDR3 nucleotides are TGTGCCAGCAGCCAGGGAAATGAAGACGAGCAGTACTTC. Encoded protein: CASSQGNEDEQYF.

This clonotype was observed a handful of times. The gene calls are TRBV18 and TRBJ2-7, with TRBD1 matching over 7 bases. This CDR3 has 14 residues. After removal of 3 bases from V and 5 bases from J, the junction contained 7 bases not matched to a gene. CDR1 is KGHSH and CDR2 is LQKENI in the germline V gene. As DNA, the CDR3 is TGTGCCAGCTCACCCTTAGGGGGCTACGACGAGCAGTACTTC. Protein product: CASSPLGGYDEQYF.

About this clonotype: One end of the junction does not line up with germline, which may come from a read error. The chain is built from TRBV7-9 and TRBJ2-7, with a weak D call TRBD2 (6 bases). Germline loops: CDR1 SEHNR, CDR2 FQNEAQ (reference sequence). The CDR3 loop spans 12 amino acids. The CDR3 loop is CASSLAGYEQCF. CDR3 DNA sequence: TGTGCCAGCAGCTTGGCGGGGTACGAGCAGTGCTTC. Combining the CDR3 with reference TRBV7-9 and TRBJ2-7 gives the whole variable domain DTGVSQNPRHKITKRGQNVTFRCDPISEHNRLYWYRQTLGQGPEFLTYFQNEAQLEKSRLLSDRFSAERPKGSFSTLEIQRTEQGDSAMYLCASSLAGYEQCFGPGTRLTVT.

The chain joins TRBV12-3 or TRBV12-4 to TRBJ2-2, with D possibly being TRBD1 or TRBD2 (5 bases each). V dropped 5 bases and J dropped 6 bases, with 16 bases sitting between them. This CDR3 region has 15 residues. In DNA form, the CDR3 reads TGTGCCAGCAGTCCCCCCGTAGGGACCCCCGGGGAGCTGTTTTTT. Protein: CASSPPVGTPGELFF.

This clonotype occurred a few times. The DNA of the CDR3 is TGTGCCAGCAGCTTAAATCCAACTGGAGGGTCTGAAGCTTTCTTT. Its translation is CASSLNPTGGSEAFF. The J gene is TRBJ1-1, the V gene TRBV11-2; D unresolved. V was pared by 2 bases and J by 6 bases, with 16 bases between. This CDR3 is built from 15 residues. Germline V gene lookup returns CDR1 SGHAT and CDR2 FQNNGV.

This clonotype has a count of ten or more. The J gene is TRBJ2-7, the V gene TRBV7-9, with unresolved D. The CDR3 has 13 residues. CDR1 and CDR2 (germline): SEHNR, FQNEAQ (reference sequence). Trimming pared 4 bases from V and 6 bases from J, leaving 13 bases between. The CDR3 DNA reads TGTGCCAGCAGCTCCTTTAGCAAAGTCGAGCAGTACTTC. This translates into CASSSFSKVEQYF.

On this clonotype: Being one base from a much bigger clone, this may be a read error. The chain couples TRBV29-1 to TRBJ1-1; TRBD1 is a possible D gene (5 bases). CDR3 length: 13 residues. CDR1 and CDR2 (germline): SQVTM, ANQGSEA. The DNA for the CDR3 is TGCAGCGTTGTGTGGCAGGGCAAATTCGAAGCTCTCTTT. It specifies CSVVWQGKFEALF.

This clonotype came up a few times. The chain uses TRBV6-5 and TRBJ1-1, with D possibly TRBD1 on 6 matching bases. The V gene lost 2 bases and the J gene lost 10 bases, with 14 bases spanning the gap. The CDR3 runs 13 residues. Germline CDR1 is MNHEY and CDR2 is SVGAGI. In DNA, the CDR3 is TGTGCCAGCAGTTACATGTCGGGGGGCCGAGCTTTCTTT. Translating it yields CASSYMSGGRAFF.

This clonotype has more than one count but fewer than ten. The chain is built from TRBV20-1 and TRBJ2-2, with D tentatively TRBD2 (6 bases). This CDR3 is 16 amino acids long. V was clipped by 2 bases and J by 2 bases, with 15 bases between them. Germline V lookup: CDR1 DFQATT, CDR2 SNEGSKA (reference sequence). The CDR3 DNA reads TGCAGTGCTAGAAACGGCAGGAGGGGTAACACCGGGGAGCTGTTTTTT. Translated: CSARNGRRGNTGELFF.

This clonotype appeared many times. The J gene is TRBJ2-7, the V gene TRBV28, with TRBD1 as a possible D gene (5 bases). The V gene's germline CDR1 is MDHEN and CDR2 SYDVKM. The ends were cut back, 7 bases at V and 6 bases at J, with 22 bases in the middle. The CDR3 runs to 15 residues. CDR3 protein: CASKLTATASGEQYF. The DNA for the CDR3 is TGTGCCAGCAAACTAACCGCGACAGCCTCCGGCGAGCAGTACTTC.

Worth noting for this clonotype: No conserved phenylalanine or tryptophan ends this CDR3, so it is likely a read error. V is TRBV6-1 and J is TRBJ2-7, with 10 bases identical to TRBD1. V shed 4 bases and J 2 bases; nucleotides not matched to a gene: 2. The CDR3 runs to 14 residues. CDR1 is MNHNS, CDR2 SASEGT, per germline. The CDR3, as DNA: TGTGCCAGCAGTGGGGACAGGGGCCCCTACGAGCAGTACTCC. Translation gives CASSGDRGPYEQYS.

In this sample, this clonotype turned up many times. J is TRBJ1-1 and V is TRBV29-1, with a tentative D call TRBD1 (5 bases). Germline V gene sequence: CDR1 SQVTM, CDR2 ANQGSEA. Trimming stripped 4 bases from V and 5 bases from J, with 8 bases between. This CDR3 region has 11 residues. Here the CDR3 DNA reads TGCAGCGTTGGAGGGGCAACTGAAGCTTTCTTT. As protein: CSVGGATEAFF.

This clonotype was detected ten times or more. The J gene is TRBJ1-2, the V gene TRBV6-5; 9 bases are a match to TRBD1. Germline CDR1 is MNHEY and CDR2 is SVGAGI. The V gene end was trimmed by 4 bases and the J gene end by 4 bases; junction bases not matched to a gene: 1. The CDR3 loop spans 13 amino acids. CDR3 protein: CASSLQGAYGYTF. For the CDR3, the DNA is TGTGCCAGCAGTTTACAGGGGGCCTATGGCTACACCTTC.

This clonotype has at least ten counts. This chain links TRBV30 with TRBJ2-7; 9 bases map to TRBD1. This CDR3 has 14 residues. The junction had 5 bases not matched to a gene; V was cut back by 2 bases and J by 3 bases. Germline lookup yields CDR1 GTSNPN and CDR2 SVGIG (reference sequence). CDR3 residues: CAWSTPGQGYEQYF. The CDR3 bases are TGTGCCTGGAGTACCCCGGGACAGGGCTACGAGCAGTACTTC.

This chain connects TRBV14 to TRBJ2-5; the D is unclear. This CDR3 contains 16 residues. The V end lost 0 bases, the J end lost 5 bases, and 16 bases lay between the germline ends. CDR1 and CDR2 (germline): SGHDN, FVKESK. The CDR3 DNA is TGTGCCAGCAGCCAAGATCTGGGCAGACCCTTGGAGACCCAGTACTTC. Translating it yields CASSQDLGRPLETQYF. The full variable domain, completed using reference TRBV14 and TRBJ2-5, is EAGVTQFPSHSVIEKGQTVTLRCDPISGHDNLYWYRRVMGKEIKFLLHFVKESKQDESGMPNNRFLAERTGGTYSTLKVQPAELEDSGVYFCASSQDLGRPLETQYFGPGTRLLVL.